The clone carrying this T cell receptor (beta chain) appeared a few times. What it binds is unknown. Data came from immunoSEQ multiplex PCR; TCRdb stores just in-frame clones and leaves some out. Of 410,000 or so clones listed, 92% are singletons. This entry belongs to a study of Ad26.COV2.S vaccination and SARS-CoV-2 variants. General study points: Substantial breadth was reported for post-vaccination spike-specific CD8+ and CD4+ T cells. Vaccinees displayed broader spike-specific TCR repertoires than placebo recipients.

CDR1 is SGHNT, CDR2 YYREEE, per germline (reference sequence). The ends were cut back, 2 bases at V and 0 bases at J, with 23 bases in the middle. This CDR3 region has 19 residues. Documented treatment: about 20 received Ad26.COV2.S at low or high dose, single or two shots; five or six received placebo; per-sample allocation not given. Sampling was performed 63 days after the first vaccine or placebo injection. As its vector, the vaccine had Ad26, which expressed Wuhan-strain SARS-CoV-2 spike. The origin of this receptor is a person aged 18-65 years who received the Ad26.COV2.S COVID-19 vaccine or a placebo. The sequenced sample was peripheral blood, obtained in a trial of Ad26.COV2.S vaccine versus placebo. V is TRBV5-4 and J is TRBJ1-2; D is perhaps TRBD1 (6 bases). The CDR3 reads CASSFPLGTRGRANYGYTF. The CDR3 DNA follows: TGTGCCAGCAGCTTCCCCTTGGGGACACGAGGGAGGGCTAACTATGGCTACACCTTC. The full variable domain, completed using reference TRBV5-4 and TRBJ1-2, is ETGVTQSPTHLIKTRGQQVTLRCSSQSGHNTVSWYQQALGQGPQFIFQYYREEENGRGNFPPRFSGLQFPNYSSELNVNALELDDSALYLCASSFPLGTRGRANYGYTFGSGTRLTVV.